Listed below are T cell receptor beta chains from one sample, sequenced in a study of vaccination effects on CD4 cells after COVID-19. Their recognized antigens are unknown. Sequenced by immunoSEQ multiplex PCR; TCRdb stores in-frame clones only, minus some. The sample yields 66,000 or so clones, approximately 79% seen once. This sample comprised CD4+ T cells from PBMCs cultured without peptide, obtained after COVID-19 vaccination. The source is a human donor who received a COVID-19 vaccine. Each CDR3 is given with its conserved first and last residue. Each record gives: V gene, D gene, J gene, clone size, CDR3 protein, CDR3 DNA. D genes are given only for firm matches. Rows give clone size only sometimes, using once, few, many, or a class for an expanded clone.

v_call: TRBV11-1
d_call: .
j_call: TRBJ2-2
clone_size: .
cdr3_aa: CASSFSAVSTTGELFF
cdr3_nt: TGTGCCAGCAGCTTTTCGGCAGTGTCTACCACCGGGGAGCTGTTTTTT

v_call: TRBV2
d_call: .
j_call: TRBJ2-1
clone_size: .
cdr3_aa: CASSFQGWEQFF
cdr3_nt: TGTGCCAGCAGTTTCCAGGGTTGGGAGCAGTTCTTC

v_call: TRBV28
d_call: TRBD1
j_call: TRBJ1-4
clone_size: .
cdr3_aa: CAGGTDNEKLFF
cdr3_nt: TGTGCCGGAGGGACAGACAATGAAAAACTGTTTTTT

v_call: TRBV24-1
d_call: TRBD2
j_call: TRBJ2-1
clone_size: once
cdr3_aa: CATSDHSGGAGAYNEQFF
cdr3_nt: TGTGCCACCAGTGACCATAGCGGGGGGGCTGGCGCCTACAATGAGCAGTTCTTC

v_call: TRBV7-3
d_call: TRBD2
j_call: TRBJ2-1
clone_size: .
cdr3_aa: CASSKGLAGVGSYNEQFF
cdr3_nt: TGTGCCAGCAGCAAGGGACTAGCGGGGGTGGGATCCTACAATGAGCAGTTCTTC

v_call: TRBV24-1
d_call: .
j_call: TRBJ2-1
clone_size: once
cdr3_aa: CATSEAQGTDEQFF
cdr3_nt: TGTGCCACCAGTGAGGCCCAGGGTACGGATGAGCAGTTCTTC

v_call: TRBV13
d_call: TRBD2
j_call: TRBJ2-3
clone_size: .
cdr3_aa: CASLRGGATDTQYF
cdr3_nt: TGTGCCAGCTTGCGCGGGGGGGCAACAGATACGCAGTATTTT

v_call: TRBV5-1
d_call: .
j_call: TRBJ2-1
clone_size: .
cdr3_aa: CASSLLSRGIGNEQFF
cdr3_nt: TGCGCCAGCAGCTTGCTATCAAGGGGAATCGGCAATGAGCAGTTCTTC

v_call: TRBV4-1
d_call: .
j_call: TRBJ1-1
clone_size: .
cdr3_aa: CASSQFWHNTEAFF
cdr3_nt: TGCGCCAGCAGCCAATTTTGGCACAACACTGAAGCTTTCTTT

v_call: TRBV7-3
d_call: .
j_call: TRBJ2-1
clone_size: once
cdr3_aa: CASSGTRVNEQFF
cdr3_nt: TGTGCCAGCAGCGGGACCCGTGTCAATGAGCAGTTCTTC

v_call: TRBV5-1
d_call: .
j_call: TRBJ1-5
clone_size: few
cdr3_aa: CASRPLDNLGPQHF
cdr3_nt: TGCGCCAGCAGACCCTTAGACAATCTCGGGCCCCAGCATTTT

v_call: TRBV6-5
d_call: .
j_call: TRBJ1-5
clone_size: .
cdr3_aa: CASRGTFSHDQPQHF
cdr3_nt: TGTGCCAGCAGGGGGACCTTCTCCCACGATCAGCCCCAGCATTTT

v_call: TRBV5-1
d_call: TRBD1
j_call: TRBJ2-3
clone_size: .
cdr3_aa: CASSWGQGGVDTQYF
cdr3_nt: TGCGCCAGCAGCTGGGGACAGGGAGGTGTAGATACGCAGTATTTT

v_call: TRBV2
d_call: TRBD1
j_call: TRBJ1-4
clone_size: .
cdr3_aa: CASRSTGGGEKLFF
cdr3_nt: TGTGCCAGCAGATCTACAGGGGGTGGTGAAAAACTGTTTTTT

v_call: TRBV5-4
d_call: .
j_call: TRBJ2-4
clone_size: .
cdr3_aa: CASSFLGETKNIQYF
cdr3_nt: TGTGCCAGCAGCTTTTTGGGGGAGACCAAAAACATTCAGTACTTC

v_call: TRBV7-8
d_call: .
j_call: TRBJ1-1
clone_size: .
cdr3_aa: CASSFSGVPNTEAFF
cdr3_nt: TGTGCCAGCAGCTTCTCAGGGGTCCCGAACACTGAAGCTTTCTTT

v_call: TRBV28
d_call: TRBD2
j_call: TRBJ2-3
clone_size: .
cdr3_aa: CASSTKRGERDTQYF
cdr3_nt: TGTGCCAGCAGCACAAAGCGGGGGGAAAGAGATACGCAGTATTTT

v_call: TRBV19
d_call: TRBD2
j_call: TRBJ2-1
clone_size: .
cdr3_aa: CASSPRPGTSGGSSYNEQFF
cdr3_nt: TGTGCCAGTAGTCCCCGCCCCGGGACTAGCGGGGGCAGCTCCTACAATGAGCAGTTCTTC

v_call: TRBV4-3
d_call: .
j_call: TRBJ1-5
clone_size: .
cdr3_aa: CASSQDAPRGNQPQHF
cdr3_nt: TGCGCCAGCAGCCAAGATGCACCTCGCGGCAATCAGCCCCAGCATTTT

v_call: TRBV5-1
d_call: TRBD1
j_call: TRBJ1-5
clone_size: .
cdr3_aa: CASSLTGEQPQHF
cdr3_nt: TGCGCCAGCAGCTTGACAGGGGAGCAGCCCCAGCATTTT

v_call: TRBV9
d_call: .
j_call: TRBJ1-3
clone_size: .
cdr3_aa: CASSVRGGDTGNTIYF
cdr3_nt: TGTGCCAGCAGCGTTAGAGGGGGGGACACTGGAAACACCATATATTTT

v_call: TRBV19
d_call: .
j_call: TRBJ1-1
clone_size: .
cdr3_aa: CASTGQILSHTEAFF
cdr3_nt: TGTGCCAGCACGGGCCAAATACTCTCTCACACTGAAGCTTTCTTT

v_call: TRBV7-8
d_call: .
j_call: TRBJ1-4
clone_size: few
cdr3_aa: CASSRGEGRGGEKLFF
cdr3_nt: TGTGCCAGCAGCCGAGGGGAAGGGAGAGGGGGGGAAAAACTGTTTTTT

v_call: TRBV6-5
d_call: TRBD1
j_call: TRBJ1-2
clone_size: once
cdr3_aa: CASKHRDRSNYGYTF
cdr3_nt: TGTGCCAGCAAACACCGGGACAGATCTAACTATGGCTACACCTTC

v_call: TRBV2
d_call: .
j_call: TRBJ1-5
clone_size: few
cdr3_aa: CASSDPLFGWNQPQHF
cdr3_nt: TGTGCCAGCAGTGATCCGTTATTCGGGTGGAATCAGCCCCAGCATTTT

v_call: TRBV19
d_call: .
j_call: TRBJ2-3
clone_size: .
cdr3_aa: CASSIYGRVVEDTQYF
cdr3_nt: TGTGCCAGTAGTATCTATGGCAGGGTAGTCGAAGATACGCAGTATTTT

v_call: TRBV7-2
d_call: .
j_call: TRBJ1-5
clone_size: once
cdr3_aa: CASSYQGSNQPQHF
cdr3_nt: TGTGCCAGCAGCTATCAGGGTAGCAATCAGCCCCAGCATTTT

v_call: TRBV19
d_call: .
j_call: TRBJ2-5
clone_size: once
cdr3_aa: CASRGSRAGAEETQYF
cdr3_nt: TGTGCCAGTAGGGGAAGCCGGGCAGGGGCGGAAGAGACCCAGTACTTC

v_call: TRBV14
d_call: .
j_call: TRBJ2-3
clone_size: few
cdr3_aa: CASSQDSTDTQYF
cdr3_nt: TGTGCCAGCAGCCAGGACAGCACAGATACGCAGTATTTT

v_call: TRBV29-1
d_call: .
j_call: TRBJ2-1
clone_size: .
cdr3_aa: CSVEGGGAYNEQFF
cdr3_nt: TGCAGCGTTGAAGGCGGGGGCGCCTACAATGAGCAGTTCTTC

v_call: TRBV6-5
d_call: TRBD1
j_call: TRBJ1-4
clone_size: .
cdr3_aa: CASQTMQGGEKLFF
cdr3_nt: TGTGCCAGCCAAACAATGCAGGGGGGCGAAAAACTGTTTTTT

v_call: TRBV4-3
d_call: TRBD1
j_call: TRBJ2-1
clone_size: few
cdr3_aa: CASGTGTDYNEQFF
cdr3_nt: TGCGCCAGCGGAACCGGGACAGATTACAATGAGCAGTTCTTC

v_call: TRBV28
d_call: .
j_call: TRBJ2-1
clone_size: .
cdr3_aa: CASSSRAPGEFF
cdr3_nt: TGTGCCAGCAGTTCGCGGGCTCCGGGGGAGTTCTTC

v_call: TRBV5-1
d_call: TRBD1
j_call: TRBJ2-3
clone_size: .
cdr3_aa: CASSRGTASTDTQYF
cdr3_nt: TGCGCCAGCAGCAGGGGGACAGCTAGCACAGATACGCAGTATTTT

v_call: TRBV5-5
d_call: .
j_call: TRBJ1-4
clone_size: once
cdr3_aa: CASSLVRGTNEKLFF
cdr3_nt: TGTGCCAGCAGCTTGGTGCGGGGAACTAATGAAAAACTGTTTTTT

v_call: TRBV3-1/TRBV3-2
d_call: .
j_call: TRBJ2-5
clone_size: .
cdr3_aa: CASSPTGTIQETQYF
cdr3_nt: TGTGCCAGCAGCCCGACAGGCACTATCCAAGAGACCCAGTACTTC

v_call: TRBV5-5
d_call: TRBD1
j_call: TRBJ1-5
clone_size: few
cdr3_aa: CASSPTGTGYNQPQHF
cdr3_nt: TGTGCCAGCAGCCCGACCGGGACAGGGTATAATCAGCCCCAGCATTTT

v_call: TRBV6-1
d_call: .
j_call: TRBJ1-5
clone_size: .
cdr3_aa: CASQIRSNQPQHF
cdr3_nt: TGTGCCAGCCAAATCCGGAGCAATCAGCCCCAGCATTTT

v_call: TRBV18
d_call: TRBD1
j_call: TRBJ1-2
clone_size: .
cdr3_aa: CASSPNIGQGRSATF
cdr3_nt: TGTGCCAGCTCACCGAATATTGGACAGGGGCGCTCGGCCACCTTC

v_call: TRBV28
d_call: .
j_call: TRBJ2-2
clone_size: .
cdr3_aa: CASGVTANTGELFF
cdr3_nt: TGTGCCAGCGGGGTGACCGCGAACACCGGGGAGCTGTTTTTT

v_call: TRBV7-3
d_call: .
j_call: TRBJ2-2
clone_size: .
cdr3_aa: CASSLEPNTGELFF
cdr3_nt: TGTGCCAGCAGCTTAGAACCGAACACCGGGGAGCTGTTTTTT

v_call: TRBV18
d_call: TRBD2
j_call: TRBJ2-1
clone_size: .
cdr3_aa: CASSLSGFSYNEQFF
cdr3_nt: TGTGCCAGCTCCCTTAGCGGGTTCTCCTACAATGAGCAGTTCTTC

v_call: TRBV21-1
d_call: .
j_call: TRBJ1-6
clone_size: .
cdr3_aa: CASSKRGTDSIIHPLHF
cdr3_nt: TGTGCCAGCAGCAAGAGGGGAACCGATTCTATAATTCACCCCCTCCACTTT

v_call: TRBV7-2
d_call: TRBD1
j_call: TRBJ1-1
clone_size: .
cdr3_aa: CASSLGEGGTGGGPFF
cdr3_nt: TGTGCCAGCAGCTTAGGGGAGGGTGGGACAGGGGGCGGACCTTTCTTT

v_call: TRBV6-5
d_call: .
j_call: TRBJ1-6
clone_size: .
cdr3_aa: CASSFEGRGNSPLHF
cdr3_nt: TGTGCCAGCAGTTTCGAAGGGAGGGGTAATTCACCCCTCCACTTT

v_call: TRBV9
d_call: .
j_call: TRBJ1-2
clone_size: .
cdr3_aa: CASSVPRGGYTF
cdr3_nt: TGTGCCAGCAGCGTCCCCCGCGGTGGCTACACCTTC

v_call: TRBV10-1
d_call: .
j_call: TRBJ2-3
clone_size: .
cdr3_aa: CASSEGIDTDTQYF
cdr3_nt: TGCGCCAGCAGTGAAGGAATTGACACAGATACGCAGTATTTT

v_call: TRBV28
d_call: .
j_call: TRBJ1-1
clone_size: .
cdr3_aa: CASTIDTGVNTEAFF
cdr3_nt: TGTGCCAGCACCATTGATACGGGGGTGAACACTGAAGCTTTCTTT

v_call: TRBV19
d_call: .
j_call: TRBJ1-1
clone_size: few
cdr3_aa: CASQQRNTEAFF
cdr3_nt: TGTGCCAGTCAACAACGTAACACTGAAGCTTTCTTT

v_call: TRBV6-1
d_call: .
j_call: TRBJ1-5
clone_size: .
cdr3_aa: CASSDGGSNQPQHF
cdr3_nt: TGTGCCAGCAGTGACGGGGGGAGCAATCAGCCCCAGCATTTT

v_call: TRBV12-3/TRBV12-4
d_call: .
j_call: TRBJ2-2
clone_size: few
cdr3_aa: CARNTGELFF
cdr3_nt: TGTGCCAGGAACACCGGGGAGCTGTTTTTT